This passage covers 30 T cell receptor beta chains from one sample sequenced in a study of cytomegalovirus exposure and HLA in healthy donors (dated by TCRdb to about 2017). Library preparation used the immunoSEQ multiplex PCR assay. A mixture of 60 forward primers for TCR Vbeta segments and 13 reverse primers for TCR Jbeta segments was used in the multiplex PCR. In TCRdb, the immuneACCESS table is reduced to in-frame sequences with V and J assigned. These tables do not hold every clone; where another copy was compared, an unresolved V gene accounts for under half, and the others remain unexplained. In this sample the table shows 130,000 or so clones, 77% of which occur a single time. Approximately 1.5% of the sample is in the top ten clones. Sequenced material: PBMCs. All receptors derive from a female donor in good health and CMV-seronegative.

This chain's CDR3 is CASSVGSSYTQYF. CDR3 DNA: TGTGCCAGCAGCGTAGGGAGCAGCTATACGCAGTATTTT. The chain uses TRBV9 and TRBJ2-3; D uncertain. V lost 0 bases and J 7 bases, leaving 9 bases between the germline ends. Germline lookup yields CDR1 SGDLS and CDR2 YYNGEE. The CDR3 totals 13 residues.

The gene calls are TRBV4-1 and TRBJ2-5; TRBD2 agrees at 9 bases. CDR3 length: 17 residues. The germline V gene has CDR1 MGHRA and CDR2 YSYEKL. V was pared by 3 bases and J by 0 bases, with 8 bases of the junction left unmatched. CDR3 sequence: CASSHPRLAEYQETQYF. The CDR3 region has the DNA TGCGCCAGCAGCCATCCCCGACTAGCGGAGTACCAAGAGACCCAGTACTTC.

The rearrangement joins TRBV30 to TRBJ1-1, with no clear D. CDR1 GTSNPN and CDR2 SVGIG come from the germline V gene (reference sequence). V was shortened by 5 bases and J by 8 bases, with 21 bases between the two germline ends. The CDR3 is made up of 14 amino acids. Here the CDR3 DNA reads TGTGCCTGGGGCGAAGGGTGGGAGGGAGCGGAAGCTTTCTTT. Translation: CAWGEGWEGAEAFF.

Remarks on this clone: Other DNA sequences from this sample encode an identical CDR3 as well. The V and J genes are TRBV6-1 and TRBJ2-7; no definite D call. V shed 7 bases and J shed 5 bases, with 9 bases lying between them. The CDR3 runs to 11 residues. The germline CDR1 and CDR2 sequences are MNHNS and SASEGT. The CDR3 nucleotides read TGTGCCAGCAAACGACTCGACGAGCAGTACTTC. It specifies CASKRLDEQYF.

This clone was seen just once. The rearrangement uses TRBV28 and TRBJ2-4; weak D call: TRBD2 (6 bases). CDR3 length equals 12 residues. V lost 7 bases, J lost 9 bases, and 13 bases lay in between. CDR1 and CDR2 (germline): MDHEN, SYDVKM. CDR3 amino acids: CASTWGGSIQYF. The CDR3 DNA reads TGTGCCAGCACGTGGGGAGGTAGCATTCAGTACTTC.

This sequence joins TRBV6-5 and TRBJ1-1; a weak D match, TRBD1 (6 bases). Trimming removed 6 bases at V and 1 base at J, with 12 bases between. Germline loops: CDR1 MNHEY, CDR2 SVGAGI. This CDR3 region has 14 residues. The CDR3 loop reads CASRFDRRNTEAFF. In DNA, the CDR3 is TGTGCCAGCAGATTCGACAGGAGGAACACTGAAGCTTTCTTT.

The chain has TRBV13 and TRBJ1-2; the D gene is possibly TRBD1 (6 bases). The V gene's germline CDR1 is PRHDT and CDR2 FYEKMQ (reference sequence). This CDR3 has 15 residues. V lost 5 bases to trimming and J lost 4 bases, with 17 bases between them. The DNA for the CDR3 is TGTGCCAGCAGCCTACAGTTAGGGGGGGGCTATGGCTACACCTTC. Translated, it gives CASSLQLGGGYGYTF.

This rearrangement joins TRBV27 to TRBJ2-5, with D perhaps matching TRBD2 (6 bases). The J call may be incorrect, as the DNA end agrees better with TRBJ2-7. The germline V gene encodes CDR1 MNHEY and CDR2 SMNVEV (reference sequence). The CDR3 contains 15 residues. CDR3 nucleotide sequence: TGTGCCACCAAGGACGGACGCGGGGACCCCTACGAGCAGTACTTC. Translating gives CATKDGRGDPYEQYF.

The V and J genes are TRBV6-5 and TRBJ2-7; 9 nucleotides align to TRBD2. Trimming took 0 bases from V and 0 from J; bases not matched to a gene: 3. The CDR3 totals 16 residues. Looked up from germline, CDR1 is MNHEY and CDR2 is SVGAGI. The CDR3 sequence: CASSYSGSGGSYEQYF. Here the CDR3 DNA reads TGTGCCAGCAGTTACTCGGGTAGCGGGGGCTCCTACGAGCAGTACTTC.

The rearrangement links TRBV19 to TRBJ1-1; D not certain. This CDR3 is 16 amino acids long. Germline V gene lookup returns CDR1 LNHDA and CDR2 SQIVND (reference sequence). V lost 3 bases and J lost 4, with 18 bases in between. The CDR3 sequence: CASSITSFPRGTEAFF. CDR3 in DNA: TGTGCCAGTAGTATCACGTCGTTTCCCAGAGGCACTGAAGCTTTCTTT.

The rearrangement links TRBV6-6 to TRBJ2-7, with 7 nucleotides matching TRBD2. The length of the CDR3 is 14 residues. The V and J ends lost 4 bases and 5 bases, in that order; junction bases with no gene match: 8. CDR1 is MNHNY, CDR2 SVGAGI, per germline (reference sequence). The CDR3 DNA is TGTGCCAGCAGTTTAGGGACTATTGCCCACGAGCAGTACTTC. It specifies CASSLGTIAHEQYF.

J is TRBJ1-2 and V is TRBV27; 9 bases map to TRBD1. The V gene's germline CDR1 is MNHEY and CDR2 SMNVEV (reference sequence). CDR3 length: 14 residues. V dropped 4 bases and J dropped 4; count of bases not matched to a gene: 4. CDR3 residues: CASSSPGQGYGYTF. The CDR3 nucleotides are TGTGCCAGCAGTTCACCGGGACAGGGCTATGGCTACACCTTC.

The chain employs TRBV12-5 and TRBJ2-1; 16 nucleotides agree with TRBD2. CDR1 is LGHNT, CDR2 FRNRAP, per germline. V lost 0 bases to trimming and J lost 4 bases; unmatched junction nucleotides: 12. The CDR3 consists of 21 residues. The CDR3 DNA reads TGTGCTAGTGGTTTGGTTCCCGTGGGACTAGCGGGAGGGCCGAGGTACAATGAGCAGTTCTTC. Protein: CASGLVPVGLAGGPRYNEQFF.

The chain couples TRBV9 to TRBJ2-7, with D possibly being TRBD1 (5 bases). The germline CDR1 and CDR2 sequences are SGDLS and YYNGEE. The V and J ends lost 5 bases and 3 bases respectively, with 12 bases between them. The length of the CDR3 is 13 residues. The DNA of the CDR3 is TGTGCCAGCAGTGGGCGGCAGGGCTACGAGCAGTACTTC. This encodes CASSGRQGYEQYF.

This rearrangement joins TRBV5-6 to TRBJ2-7; D is perhaps TRBD2 (7 bases). V lost 3 bases and J lost 2, with 12 bases in between. The CDR3 is made up of 14 amino acids. Germline V gene data show CDR1 as SGHDT and CDR2 as YYEEEE. The CDR3 sequence: CASSWGGLAYEQYF. CDR3 nucleotides: TGTGCCAGCAGCTGGGGGGGGCTGGCCTACGAGCAGTACTTC. Filled out from reference TRBV5-6 and TRBJ2-7, the complete variable domain reads DAGVTQSPTHLIKTRGQQVTLRCSPKSGHDTVSWYQQALGQGPQFIFQYYEEEERQRGNFPDRFSGHQFPNYSSELNVNALLLGDSALYLCASSWGGLAYEQYFGPGTRLTVT.

CDR3 bases: TGTGCCACCAGCAGGACGGGGACAGACCAAGAGACCCAGTACTTC. It specifies CATSRTGTDQETQYF. The V gene is TRBV15, the J gene TRBJ2-5; 7 bases align to TRBD1. V shed 3 bases, J shed 0 bases, and the junction held 4 bases outside the gene matches. The CDR3 extends over 15 amino acids. Germline V lookup: CDR1 LNHNV, CDR2 YYDKDF (reference sequence).

This clone was observed a few times. This chain links TRBV7-3 with TRBJ1-1; TRBD1 matches at 8 bases. The CDR3 is 16 residues long. Per germline, CDR1 SGHTA and CDR2 FQGTGA. With V trimmed by 4 bases and J by 1 base, 8 bases remained unmatched. The CDR3 DNA reads as TGTGCCAGCAGCTCCAACCTCGGACAGGGGAACACTGAAGCTTTCTTT. This codes for CASSSNLGQGNTEAFF.

The genes are TRBV7-9 and TRBJ1-1; 8 bases line up with TRBD1. With 5 bases clipped from V and 10 bases from J, the junction kept 18 bases outside the gene matches. Germline values: CDR1 SEHNR, CDR2 FQNEAQ (reference sequence). The CDR3 sequence is 16 residues long. CDR3 in DNA: TGTGCCAGCAGCCCCTCAGGGGGCTTGGTGGTCAGGGGAGCTTTCTTT. Translation: CASSPSGGLVVRGAFF.

The chain uses TRBV9 and TRBJ1-2; 7 bases match TRBD1. V shed 4 bases, J shed 2 bases, and the junction held 8 bases outside the gene matches. This CDR3 has 15 residues. Germline V gives CDR1 SGDLS, CDR2 YYNGEE. CDR3 DNA sequence: TGTGCCAGCAGCCTTAGACAGGGCGACAACTATGGCTACACCTTC. This encodes CASSLRQGDNYGYTF.

V usage is TRBV7-2 and J usage is TRBJ2-2, with 9 bases matching TRBD2. Germline V gives CDR1 SGHTA, CDR2 FQGNSA. The V segment lost 8 bases and the J segment 4 bases; nucleotides outside the gene matches: 8. The CDR3 spans 15 residues. CDR3 in amino acids: CASGSGLARTGELFF. The CDR3 DNA is TGTGCCAGCGGCTCGGGACTAGCTCGCACCGGGGAGCTGTTTTTT.

The J gene is TRBJ1-1, the V gene TRBV28; 7 nucleotides agree with TRBD1. The CDR3 has 13 amino acids. Germline assignment: CDR1 MDHEN and CDR2 SYDVKM. V was pared by 4 bases and J by 6 bases, with 5 bases of the junction left unmatched. The chain's CDR3 is CASSSPDRAEAFF. In DNA form, the CDR3 reads TGTGCCAGCAGTTCGCCCGACAGGGCTGAAGCTTTCTTT.

This clone was picked up one time. The rearrangement uses TRBV13 and TRBJ2-3, with 16 bases lining up with TRBD2. This CDR3 has 21 amino acids. Germline CDR1 reads PRHDT; CDR2 reads FYEKMQ (reference sequence). V trimming: 4 bases; J trimming: 1 base; junction bases outside the gene matches: 14. The CDR3 DNA sequence: TGTGCCAGCAGCTCGTCCGCCGGGACTAGCGGGGGGGCGGGAGGCACAGATACGCAGTATTTT. This gives the protein CASSSSAGTSGGAGGTDTQYF.

This sequence joins TRBV28 and TRBJ1-1; D is possibly TRBD1 (6 bases). The CDR3 is 14 residues long. Deletions cut 6 bases from V and 1 base from J, with 12 bases between. Per the germline V gene, CDR1 is MDHEN and CDR2 is SYDVKM. CDR3 in amino acids: CASRPGTRNTEAFF. DNA for the CDR3: TGTGCCAGCAGACCCGGGACAAGGAACACTGAAGCTTTCTTT. Based on the CDR3 plus reference TRBV28 and TRBJ1-1, the full variable domain is DVKVTQSSRYLVKRTGEKVFLECVQDMDHENMFWYRQDPGLGLRLIYFSYDVKMKEKGDIPEGYSVSREKKERFSLILESASTNQTSMYLCASRPGTRNTEAFFGQGTRLTVV.

Points on this clone: Its ends do not fully match the called genes, so a read error is possible. The chain employs TRBV7-9 and TRBJ1-1; a weak D match, TRBD1 (5 bases). The germline V gene encodes CDR1 SEHNR and CDR2 FQNEAQ (reference sequence). The CDR3 totals 15 residues. The CDR3, as DNA: TGTTCCAGCAGCTTAGAAGTGGGGAGGGGCACTGAAGCTTTCTTT. Protein: CSSSLEVGRGTEAFF.

J is TRBJ1-1 and V is TRBV6-6, with D perhaps matching TRBD1 (6 bases). CDR3 length equals 13 residues. Germline lookup yields CDR1 MNHNY and CDR2 SVGAGI (reference sequence). Trimming took off 6 bases at V and 5 bases at J, with 13 bases between the two ends. CDR3 nucleotide sequence: TGTGCCAGCAGCCAACAGGGTTGGACTGAAGCTTTCTTT. The encoded protein is CASSQQGWTEAFF.

The V gene is TRBV7-3, the J gene TRBJ2-2; unclear D gene. The CDR3 length is 13 residues. Per germline, CDR1 SGHTA and CDR2 FQGTGA. Trimming pared 4 bases from V and 3 bases from J, leaving 6 bases between. CDR3 protein: CASSSQDTGELFF. The CDR3 bases are TGTGCCAGCAGCTCCCAGGACACCGGGGAGCTGTTTTTT.

This chain joins TRBV2 and TRBJ1-5; 12 bases are a match to TRBD1. The CDR3 length is 15 residues. V shed 6 bases and J 8 bases; nucleotides not matched to a gene: 8. The germline V gene encodes CDR1 SNHLY and CDR2 FYNNEI. CDR3 in amino acids: CASSPGQGAREPQHF. The CDR3 DNA reads as TGTGCCAGCAGCCCGGGACAGGGGGCTCGGGAGCCCCAGCATTTT. Based on the CDR3 plus reference TRBV2 and TRBJ1-5, the full variable domain is EPEVTQTPSHQVTQMGQEVILRCVPISNHLYFYWYRQILGQKVEFLVSFYNNEISEKSEIFDDQFSVERPDGSNFTLKIRSTKLEDSAMYFCASSPGQGAREPQHFGDGTRLSIL.

This clone has a handful of counts. The V call is TRBV19, the J call TRBJ2-7, with D possibly being TRBD2 (6 bases). The CDR3 length is 12 residues. V lost 4 bases to trimming and J lost 6 bases, with 10 bases between them. Germline CDR1 is LNHDA and CDR2 is SQIVND (reference sequence). The chain's CDR3 is CASSTGSSEQYF. CDR3 bases: TGTGCCAGTAGTACCGGGAGTTCCGAGCAGTACTTC.

This clone was found a few times. This sequence joins TRBV9 and TRBJ2-5; TRBD1 matches 9 bases. The DNA end lines up better with TRBJ2-7; the J call may be wrong. CDR1 is SGDLS and CDR2 is YYNGEE in the germline V gene. The CDR3 is 14 amino acids. The CDR3 sequence is CASSAGQGLYEQYF. CDR3 nucleotides: TGTGCCAGCAGCGCGGGACAGGGACTTTACGAGCAGTACTTC.

The genes are TRBV9 and TRBJ2-7; 7 nucleotides line up with TRBD1. Germline CDR1 and CDR2: SGDLS and YYNGEE. The CDR3 is 13 residues long. Trimming removed 3 bases from V and 2 bases from J; junction bases left unmatched: 2. CDR3 protein: CASSEGTAYEQYF. In DNA form, the CDR3 reads TGTGCCAGCAGCGAGGGGACAGCCTACGAGCAGTACTTC.